The source of this T cell receptor (beta chain) is a study of identical twins. Study observations and caveats: Diverse VJ usage suggested most zero-insertion clonotypes were not invariant T cells. Beta clonotypes that were abundant in cord blood contained fewer insertions, a pattern absent from memory repertoires. Within twin pairs, the out-of-frame alpha sequences they shared showed excess low generation probability.

On this clonotype itself: What it recognizes is unknown.

Template switching, a step in the protocol, added a universal primer site, and cDNA carried unique molecular identifiers. MiXCR, applied by TCRdb to the 5' RACE reads, yields one record per CDR3 protein. The sample lists about 160,000 distinct CDR3 sequences, 3% to 4.5% occurring once. CDR1 and CDR2 (germline): MNHNS, SASEGT. This CDR3 region has 12 residues. Trimming pared 0 bases from V and 18 bases from J, leaving 12 bases between. The receptor comes from a man between 18 and 29 years old in good health. Sequencing input: memory T cells sorted from blood. The chain combines TRBV6-1 with TRBJ1-6; D unresolved. The CDR3 DNA is TGTGCCAGCAGTGAAGCGTCAAGTCGGCCCCACTTT. It yields the protein CASSEASSRPHF.